The 23 T cell receptor beta chains listed next were all sequenced from one sample in a study of blood T cells in healthy people across ages. Then a second PCR, running roughly 6 to 12 cycles, was carried out with a sample-barcoded 5' primer and a J-beta primer mix. A single record per CDR3 protein comes from TCRdb applying MiXCR to the 5' RACE reads. Of hundreds of thousands of distinct CDR3 sequences listed, roughly 25% were seen once; the top ten hold around 9.2%. The data were also submitted as part of a second study, on T cells of mothers and their children.

Sequencing input: blood. Every receptor here comes from a boy aged 5-17 years in good health.

V usage is TRBV5-1 and J usage is TRBJ1-1; D call uncertain. Germline loops: CDR1 SGHRS, CDR2 YFSETQ. This CDR3 spans 15 amino acids. Trimming took 3 bases from V and 4 from J, leaving 16 bases between them. The CDR3 sequence is CASSSDRQGSTEAFF. The CDR3, as DNA: TGCGCCAGCAGCTCGGACCGTCAAGGGAGCACTGAAGCTTTCTTT.

The chain has TRBV4-1 and TRBJ2-5; no clear D gene. There are 15 residues in the CDR3. Trimming pared 3 bases from V and 7 bases from J, leaving 18 bases between. From germline, CDR1 is MGHRA and CDR2 YSYEKL. CDR3 in DNA: TGCGCCAGCAGCCAGGTCCCCAGCGCCGAAGGGACCCAGTACTTC. The encoded protein is CASSQVPSAEGTQYF.

The V gene is TRBV12-3 or TRBV12-4, the J gene TRBJ1-2; weak D call: TRBD1 (5 bases). Deletions cut 4 bases from V and 8 bases from J, with 11 bases between. The CDR3 sequence is 12 residues long. The CDR3 spells CASSSSGQGYTF. CDR3 DNA sequence: TGTGCCAGCAGTTCGTCAGGGCAAGGCTACACCTTC.

This clonotype was seen a handful of times. The chain employs TRBV3-1 and TRBJ2-7; TRBD2 might be the D (6 bases). The CDR3 spans 15 residues. With 2 bases removed from V and 1 base from J, the gap between germline ends came to 12 bases. CDR1 and CDR2 from the germline V gene are LGHDT and YNNKEL (reference sequence). CDR3 amino acids: CASSQSIAVSYEQYF. For the CDR3, the DNA is TGTGCCAGCAGCCAATCAATAGCGGTATCCTACGAGCAGTACTTC.

This clonotype was detected many times. The CDR3 loop reads CASSLGSTGPQETQYF. As DNA, the CDR3 is TGTGCCAGCAGTTTAGGTTCGACAGGACCTCAAGAGACCCAGTACTTC. V gene TRBV12-3 or TRBV12-4 combines with J gene TRBJ2-5; TRBD1 is a possible D gene (6 bases). Trimming took 1 base from V and 2 from J, leaving 14 bases between them. The CDR3 runs 16 residues.

The chain is built from TRBV7-9 and TRBJ2-5; 8 nucleotides agree with TRBD2. Trimming removed 5 bases from V and 0 bases from J; junction bases left unmatched: 8. The CDR3 has 16 amino acids. CDR1 and CDR2 (germline): SEHNR, FQNEAQ (reference sequence). This CDR3 is CASSPSLLADQETQYF. The CDR3 DNA sequence: TGTGCCAGCAGCCCTTCCCTACTAGCGGACCAAGAGACCCAGTACTTC.

In the case of this clonotype: At one boundary the junction diverges from the germline segment, which might be a read error. The V gene is TRBV10-3, the J gene TRBJ2-7, with 9 bases fitting TRBD1. The CDR3 has 13 residues. CDR1 ENHRY and CDR2 SYGVKD come from the germline V gene. The DNA of the CDR3 is TGTGCCATCAGCCGGGACAGGGCCTACGATCAGTACTTC. This codes for CAISRDRAYDQYF.

In its sample, this clonotype was seen a few times. Compared with germline, one end of the junction differs, possibly owing to a read error. The chain joins TRBV12-5 to TRBJ1-2; D possibly corresponds to TRBD1 (6 bases). This CDR3 has 19 amino acids. Germline V gives CDR1 LGHNT, CDR2 FRNRAP. The CDR3 protein is CARGFSPTEIRGLDYGYTF. The CDR3 DNA reads TGTGCTAGGGGTTTCTCCCCAACTGAGATCAGGGGTTTGGACTATGGCTACACCTTC.

This clonotype turned up a few times. V gene TRBV19 combines with J gene TRBJ2-1; TRBD2 matches 9 bases. The CDR3 consists of 15 residues. CDR1 is LNHDA, CDR2 SQIVND, per germline (reference sequence). Losses at the gene ends were 0 bases for V and 5 bases for J; bases not matched to a gene: 2. Here the CDR3 DNA reads TGTGCCAGTAGTATAGATAGCGGGGGTAACAATGAGCAGTTCTTC. Protein: CASSIDSGGNNEQFF. Combining the CDR3 with reference TRBV19 and TRBJ2-1 gives the whole variable domain DGGITQSPKYLFRKEGQNVTLSCEQNLNHDAMYWYRQDPGQGLRLIYYSQIVNDFQKGDIAEGYSVSREKKESFPLTVTSAQKNPTAFYLCASSIDSGGNNEQFFGPGTRLTVL.

This clonotype was counted between two and nine times. The chain has TRBV10-3 and TRBJ2-1; 10 positions agree with TRBD2. The germline gives CDR1 ENHRY, CDR2 SYGVKD. The ends lost 3 bases at V and 0 bases at J; junction bases unmatched: 5. CDR3 size: 17 residues. The CDR3 region is CAISETSGVSSYNEQFF. The CDR3 DNA follows: TGTGCCATCAGTGAAACTAGCGGGGTAAGCTCCTACAATGAGCAGTTCTTC.

This rearrangement joins TRBV19 to TRBJ2-1; possible D gene TRBD2, 6 bases. The CDR3 contains 12 residues. V shed 6 bases and J shed 15 bases, with 18 bases lying between them. Germline CDR1 and CDR2: LNHDA and SQIVND (reference sequence). The CDR3 DNA reads TGTGCCAGTAGCATCGACCGGGGAGGCGTGTTCTTC. Protein sequence: CASSIDRGGVFF.

This clonotype has only a few counts. The chain joins TRBV5-1 to TRBJ2-5, with 9 bases identical to TRBD2. Germline lookup yields CDR1 SGHRS and CDR2 YFSETQ. The V gene end was trimmed by 2 bases and the J gene end by 2 bases; junction bases not matched to a gene: 7. The length of the CDR3 is 16 residues. The CDR3 spells CASSLILAGAQETQYF. The CDR3 DNA sequence: TGCGCCAGCAGCTTAATTTTAGCGGGGGCTCAAGAGACCCAGTACTTC.

This clonotype has a handful of counts. The chain combines TRBV25-1 with TRBJ1-3, with D hard to call. Germline-derived CDR1 and CDR2 are MGHDK and SYGVNS. This CDR3 contains 15 residues. V gave up 3 bases and J gave up 0 bases, with 9 bases separating them. CDR3 loop: CASSDTAFSGNTIYF. CDR3 sequence (DNA): TGTGCCAGCAGTGACACAGCCTTCTCTGGAAACACCATATATTTT.

This chain uses TRBV5-6 with TRBJ2-5; D unclear. The CDR3 totals 15 residues. CDR1 and CDR2 (germline): SGHDT, YYEEEE. V was trimmed by 0 bases and J by 4 bases, leaving 13 bases between them. CDR3 loop: CASSLDEFLSETQYF. The CDR3 nucleotides read TGTGCCAGCAGCTTGGATGAATTCCTGTCAGAGACCCAGTACTTC.

The V gene is TRBV4-1, the J gene TRBJ2-5; D unresolved. The J call may be wrong; the DNA end is better matched by TRBJ2-7. The CDR3 has 14 amino acids. The germline gives CDR1 MGHRA, CDR2 YSYEKL. CDR3 in amino acids: CASSQVPLDYEQYF. CDR3 coding DNA: TGCGCCAGCAGCCAAGTACCCCTAGACTACGAGCAGTACTTC.

This clonotype was observed a handful of times. The chain is built from TRBV25-1 and TRBJ2-4; D is unclear. The CDR3 extends over 14 amino acids. Trimming stripped 5 bases from V and 9 bases from J, with 17 bases between. CDR1 and CDR2 (germline): MGHDK, SYGVNS. The CDR3: CASSLQFRDGIQYF. DNA for the CDR3: TGTGCCAGCAGTCTGCAGTTCCGCGACGGCATTCAGTACTTC.

This sequence joins TRBV2 and TRBJ2-5; a weak D match, TRBD1 (5 bases). The V gene lost 7 bases and the J gene lost 5 bases, with 14 bases spanning the gap. Germline CDR1 reads SNHLY; CDR2 reads FYNNEI. The CDR3 contains 13 residues. The CDR3 coding sequence is TGTGCCAGCACGTTTGGGGCTGGGGAGACCCAGTACTTC. Translating gives CASTFGAGETQYF.

This clonotype came up a few times. One junction end does not reproduce the germline sequence, and a read error may be involved. The gene calls are TRBV12-3 or TRBV12-4 and TRBJ2-7, with a tentative D call TRBD1 (5 bases). The length of the CDR3 is 14 residues. CDR3 nucleotides: TGTGCCAGCACCACTGGGGCAGGGTGGTACGGGCAGTGCTTC. Its translation is CASTTGAGWYGQCF.

This rearrangement joins TRBV7-9 to TRBJ2-7; D unresolved. This CDR3 is built from 13 residues. Germline V gene sequence: CDR1 SEHNR, CDR2 FQNEAQ (reference sequence). V was shortened by 1 base and J by 2 bases, with 6 bases between the two germline ends. The CDR3 DNA reads TGTGCCAGCAGCTTAGTAAGTACCTACGAGCAGTACTTC. Translated, it gives CASSLVSTYEQYF. Complete variable domain (other parts from reference TRBV7-9 and TRBJ2-7): DTGVSQNPRHKITKRGQNVTFRCDPISEHNRLYWYRQTLGQGPEFLTYFQNEAQLEKSRLLSDRFSAERPKGSFSTLEIQRTEQGDSAMYLCASSLVSTYEQYFGPGTRLTVT.

This chain links TRBV20-1 with TRBJ2-5; 14 bases map to TRBD2. Trimming took 5 bases from V and 2 from J; bases not matched to a gene: 7. Germline CDR1 DFQATT, CDR2 SNEGSKA (reference sequence). This CDR3 is built from 16 residues. The CDR3 reads CSALRTSGGRQETQYF. CDR3 DNA sequence: TGCAGTGCTCTACGGACTAGCGGGGGGCGTCAAGAGACCCAGTACTTC.

This clonotype has a handful of counts. The rearrangement joins TRBV6-5 to TRBJ1-3; D possibly corresponds to TRBD1 (5 bases). Germline CDR1 and CDR2: MNHEY and SVGAGI. V lost 4 bases and J 0 bases, leaving 10 bases between the germline ends. The CDR3 length is 15 residues. The CDR3, as DNA: TGTGCCAGCAGTTGGGGCCGGGACTCTGGAAACACCATATATTTT. Residues: CASSWGRDSGNTIYF.

In regard to this clonotype: Germline and junction disagree at one end, which may indicate a read error. CDR3 amino acids: CASSRLAGTQETQYF. In nucleotides, the CDR3 is TGTGCCAGCAGCCGACTAGCGGGGACTCAAGAGACCCAGTACTTC. V usage is TRBV5-1 and J usage is TRBJ2-5; 11 bases are a match to TRBD2. The length of the CDR3 is 15 residues. Germline V gene sequence: CDR1 SGHRS, CDR2 YFSETQ.

CDR3 bases: TGCAGTGTCAGGTCCAGCGGGAAGGCCAATGAGCAGTTCTTC. It specifies CSVRSSGKANEQFF. The chain couples TRBV20-1 to TRBJ2-1, with 7 bases aligning to TRBD2. J was trimmed by 6 bases and V by 7 bases; bases with no gene match: 12. The length of the CDR3 is 14 residues. Germline V gene data show CDR1 as DFQATT and CDR2 as SNEGSKA (reference sequence).